This entry features one T cell receptor (beta chain) sequence. With survey level as its setting, the immunoSEQ assay was v3.0. Generated by immunoSEQ multiplex PCR, the TCRdb table keeps only in-frame clones and is missing some. In the table there are fewer than 30,000 clones, 88% of which are singletons. The sample belongs to a study of long-term antiretroviral therapy in people with HIV. This specimen was unsorted PBMCs, taken about 4.3 years after starting antiretroviral therapy. This clonotype was obtained from a man aged 25-45 years with HIV.

CDR3 sequence reads: CASSQDPGMSYEQYF. Here the CDR3 DNA reads TGCGCCAGCAGCCAAGATCCCGGAATGAGTTACGAGCAGTACTTC. The rearrangement joins TRBV4-1 to TRBJ2-7; no firm D call. The CDR3 loop spans 15 amino acids. Germline CDR1 and CDR2: MGHRA and YSYEKL. Deletions cut 0 bases from V and 4 bases from J, with 13 bases between.